This entry describes one T cell receptor beta chain. The antigen remains unidentified. This sample was taken from a study of identical twins. General study findings and limits: For out-of-frame beta sequences, excess twin sharing was weaker.

V dropped 8 bases and J dropped 3 bases, with 11 bases sitting between them. CDR3 length equals 14 residues. Germline CDR1 reads SNHLY; CDR2 reads FYNNEI. Template switching added a universal primer binding site, and final cDNA carried unique molecular identifiers. MiXCR was run by TCRdb on the 5' RACE reads, yielding one entry per CDR3 protein. Among about 18,000 distinct CDR3 sequences, roughly 70% were seen once, and the ten largest hold almost 6%. The receptor was isolated from a woman between 18 and 29 years old in good health. This table probably holds off-target reads from a library built for another chain. The rearrangement joins TRBV2 to TRBJ2-6; D unresolved. Specimen: memory (CD45RO+) T cells sorted from blood. CDR3 bases: TGTGCCAGCTCCGAGGTGAATGGGGCCAACGTCCTGACTTTC. It yields the protein CASSEVNGANVLTF.